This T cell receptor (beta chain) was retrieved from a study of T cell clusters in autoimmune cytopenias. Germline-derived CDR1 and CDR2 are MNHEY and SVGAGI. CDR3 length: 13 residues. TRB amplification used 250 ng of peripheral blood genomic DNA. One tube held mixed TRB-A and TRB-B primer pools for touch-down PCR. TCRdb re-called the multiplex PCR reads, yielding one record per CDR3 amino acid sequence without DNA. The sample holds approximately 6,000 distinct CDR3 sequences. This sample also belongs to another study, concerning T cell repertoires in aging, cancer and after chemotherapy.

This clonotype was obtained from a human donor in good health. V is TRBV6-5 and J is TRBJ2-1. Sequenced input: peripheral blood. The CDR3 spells CASSLIGHGEQFF.